This T cell receptor beta chain was identified during a study of cytomegalovirus exposure and HLA in healthy donors. From germline, CDR1 is MNHNY and CDR2 SVGAGI (reference sequence). The CDR3 sequence is 14 residues long. Trimming at V came to 6 bases and at J to 4 bases, leaving 1 base not matched to a gene. Study conclusions and caveats: Rarity characterized most TCR sequences, yet some public TCRs appeared in many donors.

The PCR was carried out with 60 Vbeta primers and 13 Jbeta primers. Here immunoSEQ multiplex PCR was the method, and the copy in TCRdb shows in-frame clones only, minus some. This sample carries about 180,000 clones, approximately 83% of them seen once, and the ten largest clones take 1.2%. Notes on this clone: Antigen unknown.

The V call is TRBV6-6, the J call TRBJ1-3; 12 nucleotides match TRBD1. The specimen was PBMCs. This TCR was recovered from a boy younger than 10 in good health and CMV-seronegative. CDR3 sequence reads: CASRGTGGGNTIYF. In DNA, the CDR3 is TGTGCCAGCAGGGGGACAGGGGGCGGAAACACCATATATTTT.